This T cell receptor (beta chain) was identified during a study of tumor-infiltrating lymphocytes in localized non-small cell lung cancer. The V segment lost 1 base and the J segment 4 bases; nucleotides outside the gene matches: 7. In germline, CDR1 is SGHVS, CDR2 FQNEAQ. This CDR3 comprises 16 residues. Measured with immunoSEQ multiplex PCR; TCRdb has only the in-frame clones, and not every one. The table lists approximately 10,000 clones, roughly 84% of them singletons, with around 7.9% in the top ten. The sequence derives from a human donor with non-small cell lung cancer. The rearrangement joins TRBV7-8 to TRBJ2-5; 9 bases match TRBD1. Sequencing was done on a sample of lung tumor tissue. This CDR3 reads CASSLVGTGLGETQYF. The CDR3 coding sequence is TGTGCCAGCAGCTTAGTGGGGACAGGGTTGGGAGAGACCCAGTACTTC.